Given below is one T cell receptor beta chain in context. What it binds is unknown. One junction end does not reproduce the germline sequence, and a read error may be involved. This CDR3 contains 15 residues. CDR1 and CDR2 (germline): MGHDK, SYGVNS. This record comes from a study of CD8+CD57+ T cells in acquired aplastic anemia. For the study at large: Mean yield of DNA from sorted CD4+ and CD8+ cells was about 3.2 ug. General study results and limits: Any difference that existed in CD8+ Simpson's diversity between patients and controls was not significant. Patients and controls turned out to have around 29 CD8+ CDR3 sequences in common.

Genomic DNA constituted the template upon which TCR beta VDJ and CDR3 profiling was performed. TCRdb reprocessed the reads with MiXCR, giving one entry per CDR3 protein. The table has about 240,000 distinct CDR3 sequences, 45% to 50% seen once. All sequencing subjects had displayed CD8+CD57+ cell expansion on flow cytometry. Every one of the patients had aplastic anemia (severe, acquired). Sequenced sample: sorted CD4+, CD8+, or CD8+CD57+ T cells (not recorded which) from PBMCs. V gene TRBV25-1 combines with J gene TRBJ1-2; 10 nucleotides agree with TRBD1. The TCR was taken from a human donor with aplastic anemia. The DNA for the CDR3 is TGTGCCAGCAGTGACCCGACAGGGGGCCGGTATGGCCACACCTTC. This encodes CASSDPTGGRYGHTF.